The T cell receptor beta chain under discussion was sequenced for a study of cytomegalovirus exposure and HLA in healthy donors. Use of 60 Vbeta and 13 Jbeta primers characterized the PCR. Here immunoSEQ multiplex PCR was the method, and the copy in TCRdb shows in-frame clones only, minus some. Of hundreds of thousands of clones listed, 65% to 85% were seen once; the top ten hold 0.71%. The CDR3 loop spans 14 amino acids. The ends were cut back, 0 bases at V and 5 bases at J, with 13 bases in the middle. Germline lookup yields CDR1 GTSNPN and CDR2 SVGIG (reference sequence). The sequenced material came from PBMCs. The rearrangement joins TRBV30 to TRBJ2-5; D gene ambiguous. This clonotype originated in a boy aged 2 to 9 in good health and CMV-seronegative. The CDR3 nucleotides read TGTGCCTGGAGTGTATCGTCTAGTATGGAGACCCAGTACTTC. Its protein is CAWSVSSSMETQYF.